This is a list of T cell receptor beta chains from one sample in a study of blood T cell repertoires in COVID-19. Profiled with immunoSEQ multiplex PCR; TCRdb holds only in-frame clones, not every one. The profile shows approximately 83,000 clones, about 75% of them singletons. Material: peripheral blood. The receptor set was obtained from a woman older than 75 with acute or convalescent COVID-19. The CDR3 runs from the conserved cysteine through the conserved F or W. Fields, in order: clone size, D gene, J gene, V gene, CDR3 DNA, CDR3 protein. A D gene is named only where the DNA matches it firmly. A row's size may be missing; if present it is once, few, many or a size class.

abundance: -
d_gene: TRBD2
j_gene: TRBJ2-2
v_gene: TRBV5-6
CDR3nt: TGTGCCAGCAGCTTCGTCTCTAGCGGGTTTGCCGGGGAGCTGTTTTTT
CDR3aa: CASSFVSSGFAGELFF

abundance: -
d_gene: -
j_gene: TRBJ1-1
v_gene: TRBV6-2/TRBV6-3
CDR3nt: TGTGCCAGCAGTTGGCCGACCGGACAGGAAGCTTTCTTT
CDR3aa: CASSWPTGQEAFF

abundance: -
d_gene: -
j_gene: TRBJ1-3
v_gene: TRBV28
CDR3nt: TGTGCCAGCCGTACCCCTAAGGCAGGTGGCTCTGGAAACACCATATATTTT
CDR3aa: CASRTPKAGGSGNTIYF

abundance: -
d_gene: TRBD2
j_gene: TRBJ2-1
v_gene: TRBV7-6
CDR3nt: TGTGCCAGCAGCTCAAGGACTAGCGGCTTAGTTGACAATGAGCAGTTCTTC
CDR3aa: CASSSRTSGLVDNEQFF

abundance: -
d_gene: TRBD1
j_gene: TRBJ1-3
v_gene: TRBV9
CDR3nt: TGTGCCAGCAGCCCCCAGGACAGGGCAGGTGGAAACACCATATATTTT
CDR3aa: CASSPQDRAGGNTIYF

abundance: -
d_gene: -
j_gene: TRBJ1-5
v_gene: TRBV7-2
CDR3nt: TGTGCCAGCAGCTTTCAGGGCAATAGCAATCAGCCCCAGCATTTT
CDR3aa: CASSFQGNSNQPQHF

abundance: many
d_gene: -
j_gene: TRBJ2-2
v_gene: TRBV7-2
CDR3nt: TGTGCCAGCAGGCAACGACAGGCGACGAACACCGGGGAGCTGTTTTTT
CDR3aa: CASRQRQATNTGELFF

abundance: -
d_gene: TRBD1
j_gene: TRBJ1-2
v_gene: TRBV19
CDR3nt: TGTGCCAGTAGGACGCAGGGGGGTTCGAACTATGGCTACACCTTC
CDR3aa: CASRTQGGSNYGYTF

abundance: many
d_gene: TRBD2
j_gene: TRBJ2-1
v_gene: TRBV11-3
CDR3nt: TGTGCCAGCAGCTTGGGGCTAGCGGGAAATGAGCAGTTCTTC
CDR3aa: CASSLGLAGNEQFF

abundance: -
d_gene: -
j_gene: TRBJ1-5
v_gene: TRBV19
CDR3nt: TGTGCCAGTACCCTCACCGGGACATCAACGGAGCCCCAGCATTTT
CDR3aa: CASTLTGTSTEPQHF

abundance: -
d_gene: -
j_gene: TRBJ1-2
v_gene: TRBV28
CDR3nt: TGTGCCAGCAGTTTCGGCGAGGTCGGCTACACCTTC
CDR3aa: CASSFGEVGYTF

abundance: -
d_gene: TRBD1
j_gene: TRBJ2-3
v_gene: TRBV24-1
CDR3nt: TGTGCCACCAGTGAGACGGGACAGGGGGCGCTCCCAGATACGCAGTATTTT
CDR3aa: CATSETGQGALPDTQYF

abundance: -
d_gene: TRBD1
j_gene: TRBJ1-1
v_gene: TRBV19
CDR3nt: TGTGCCAGTAGTACCCATGGGGACAGGGGGTCCTCTTTCTTT
CDR3aa: CASSTHGDRGSSFF

abundance: -
d_gene: -
j_gene: TRBJ1-1
v_gene: TRBV5-6
CDR3nt: TGTGCCAGCAGCTTGGGACTCCATGGAGGTCTTGAAGCTTTCTTT
CDR3aa: CASSLGLHGGLEAFF

abundance: -
d_gene: -
j_gene: TRBJ1-2
v_gene: TRBV7-8
CDR3nt: TGTGCCAGCAGCTCCAATCGGTGGAACTATGGCTACACCTTC
CDR3aa: CASSSNRWNYGYTF

abundance: -
d_gene: TRBD1
j_gene: TRBJ2-7
v_gene: TRBV25-1
CDR3nt: TGTGCCAGCAGTCGCTGGACAGGGGAAGGCGGCGAGCAGTACTTC
CDR3aa: CASSRWTGEGGEQYF

abundance: -
d_gene: -
j_gene: TRBJ1-1
v_gene: TRBV5-1
CDR3nt: TGCGCCAGCAGCTTCGGAGGAGGGAGAGGCACTGAAGCTTTCTTT
CDR3aa: CASSFGGGRGTEAFF

abundance: -
d_gene: TRBD1
j_gene: TRBJ2-6
v_gene: TRBV6-1
CDR3nt: TGTGCCAGCAGTGGCTCCGGGACAGTGGTAAATGGGGCCAACGTCCTGACTTTC
CDR3aa: CASSGSGTVVNGANVLTF

abundance: -
d_gene: -
j_gene: TRBJ1-2
v_gene: TRBV4-1
CDR3nt: TGCGCCAGCAGCCAAGATAAAACTACTCGCTCTTATGGCTACACCTTC
CDR3aa: CASSQDKTTRSYGYTF

abundance: -
d_gene: -
j_gene: TRBJ2-7
v_gene: TRBV5-6
CDR3nt: TGTGCCAGCAGCCAGGACATTATGTCCTACGAGCAGTACTTC
CDR3aa: CASSQDIMSYEQYF

abundance: -
d_gene: TRBD2
j_gene: TRBJ2-7
v_gene: TRBV28
CDR3nt: TGTGCCAGCACACTTGGGGGGGACGGGTTCTTGGACGAGCAGTACTTC
CDR3aa: CASTLGGDGFLDEQYF

abundance: -
d_gene: -
j_gene: TRBJ1-5
v_gene: TRBV7-2
CDR3nt: TGTGCCAGCAGCTTAGTCGCGGCAGGGAACAATCAGCCCCAGCATTTT
CDR3aa: CASSLVAAGNNQPQHF

abundance: -
d_gene: TRBD1
j_gene: TRBJ2-1
v_gene: TRBV7-2
CDR3nt: TGTGCCAGCAGCCCTTGGGACAGCTCCTACAATGAGCAGTTCTTC
CDR3aa: CASSPWDSSYNEQFF

abundance: -
d_gene: -
j_gene: TRBJ1-2
v_gene: TRBV6-5
CDR3nt: TGTGCCAGCAGTCCTGGACAGTCGTATGGCTACACCTTC
CDR3aa: CASSPGQSYGYTF

abundance: -
d_gene: TRBD2
j_gene: TRBJ2-2
v_gene: TRBV10-3
CDR3nt: TGTGCCATCAGTGAGCGGGCTAGCGGGGGGGGAACCGGGGAGCTGTTTTTT
CDR3aa: CAISERASGGGTGELFF

abundance: -
d_gene: -
j_gene: TRBJ1-4
v_gene: TRBV18
CDR3nt: TGTGCCAGCTCACCCCAGGCCAGACCGTGGGAAAAACTGTTTTTT
CDR3aa: CASSPQARPWEKLFF

abundance: few
d_gene: TRBD1
j_gene: TRBJ1-1
v_gene: TRBV7-3
CDR3nt: TGTGCCAGCAGCACCCAGGGGGGCACTGAAGCTTTCTTT
CDR3aa: CASSTQGGTEAFF

abundance: -
d_gene: -
j_gene: TRBJ2-2
v_gene: TRBV9
CDR3nt: TGTGCCAGCAGCATAACCGGGACACCGAACACCGGGGAGCTGTTTTTT
CDR3aa: CASSITGTPNTGELFF

abundance: -
d_gene: TRBD1
j_gene: TRBJ1-5
v_gene: TRBV4-3
CDR3nt: TGCGCCAGCAGCCAAGACCCCGGGACAGGGGTCCAGCCCCAGCATTTT
CDR3aa: CASSQDPGTGVQPQHF

abundance: many
d_gene: TRBD2
j_gene: TRBJ2-6
v_gene: TRBV7-9
CDR3nt: TGTGCCAGCAACAAATTGCGGGGGACTGGGGCCAACGTCCTGACTTTC
CDR3aa: CASNKLRGTGANVLTF

abundance: -
d_gene: -
j_gene: TRBJ1-6
v_gene: TRBV6-5
CDR3nt: TGTGCCAGCAGTTCCGGGAATTCACCCCTCCACTTT
CDR3aa: CASSSGNSPLHF

abundance: -
d_gene: -
j_gene: TRBJ2-3
v_gene: TRBV5-1
CDR3nt: TGCGCCAGCAGTCTGGGGCTCTCAGAGGCAGATACGCAGTATTTT
CDR3aa: CASSLGLSEADTQYF

abundance: -
d_gene: -
j_gene: TRBJ2-5
v_gene: TRBV4-1
CDR3nt: TGCGCCAGCAGCCTTAGGACACGCCCAGGGCAAGAGACCCAGTACTTC
CDR3aa: CASSLRTRPGQETQYF

abundance: -
d_gene: -
j_gene: TRBJ2-5
v_gene: TRBV6-2/TRBV6-3
CDR3nt: TGTGCCAGCAGTTACGAGGCAGGGCGAGGGGGAGAGACCCAGTACTTC
CDR3aa: CASSYEAGRGGETQYF

abundance: -
d_gene: TRBD2
j_gene: TRBJ2-5
v_gene: TRBV5-1
CDR3nt: TGCGCCAGCAGCTGGCGGGGGGGCCAAGAGACCCAGTACTTC
CDR3aa: CASSWRGGQETQYF

abundance: -
d_gene: -
j_gene: TRBJ1-5
v_gene: TRBV30
CDR3nt: TGTGCCTGGAGCCGCAGGGTGAGTCAGCCCCAGCATTTT
CDR3aa: CAWSRRVSQPQHF

abundance: -
d_gene: TRBD2
j_gene: TRBJ2-1
v_gene: TRBV27
CDR3nt: TGTGCCAGCAGGGGACTAGCGGGAGTCAATGAGCAGTTCTTC
CDR3aa: CASRGLAGVNEQFF

abundance: -
d_gene: TRBD1
j_gene: TRBJ1-4
v_gene: TRBV20-1
CDR3nt: TGCAGTGCTAGTGAGCCAGGGGGTAATGAAAAACTGTTTTTT
CDR3aa: CSASEPGGNEKLFF

abundance: many
d_gene: TRBD2
j_gene: TRBJ2-7
v_gene: TRBV6-6
CDR3nt: TGTGCCAGCAGCCGAGGACTAGCGGGAGGTTCCTCCTACGAGCAGTACTTC
CDR3aa: CASSRGLAGGSSYEQYF

abundance: -
d_gene: TRBD1
j_gene: TRBJ2-3
v_gene: TRBV5-8
CDR3nt: TGTGCCAGCAGGAAAACAGGGGGAGCAGATACGCAGTATTTT
CDR3aa: CASRKTGGADTQYF

abundance: -
d_gene: -
j_gene: TRBJ2-3
v_gene: TRBV19
CDR3nt: TGTGCCAGTACCCCCAGGGTAGGCACAGATACGCAGTATTTT
CDR3aa: CASTPRVGTDTQYF

abundance: -
d_gene: TRBD1
j_gene: TRBJ1-2
v_gene: TRBV2
CDR3nt: TGTGCCAGCACCCCGGGACAGGGATTAGCTAACTATGGCTACACCTTC
CDR3aa: CASTPGQGLANYGYTF

abundance: once
d_gene: -
j_gene: TRBJ2-2
v_gene: TRBV7-2
CDR3nt: TGTGCCAGCAGCTTACAGGTCGAAGGGGCCGGGGAGCTGTTTTTT
CDR3aa: CASSLQVEGAGELFF

abundance: -
d_gene: -
j_gene: TRBJ1-5
v_gene: TRBV5-6
CDR3nt: TGTGCCAGCAGCTTGAGGCCCACGGGGTCCAATCAGCCCCAGCATTTT
CDR3aa: CASSLRPTGSNQPQHF